The text below deals with one TCR beta chain. Its antigen is currently unknown. The study ran its PCR with 60 Vbeta and 13 Jbeta primers. TCRdb's copy holds only in-frame clones and misses some; the assay was immunoSEQ multiplex PCR. The repertoire has 130,000 or so clones, more than 60% of them found once; the top ten carry 3.3%. CDR3 length: 15 amino acids. Germline V lookup: CDR1 SGHRS, CDR2 YFSETQ. V was cut by 0 bases and J by 7 bases, with 11 bases left in between. These data are taken from a study of cytomegalovirus exposure and HLA in healthy donors. Overall study: Earlier work reported 95 million to 130 million unique TCR beta sequences from 150 million to 200 million T cells. Findings and limits, study-wide: The majority of CMV-associated TCR beta chains were reported as apparently HLA-restricted in a later analysis. The authors later found TCR association rates varying by HLA locus, with DRB1 most and HLA-C fewest. Previous analysis showed most TCR beta V segments were productive about 90% or about 30% of the time.

Specimen: PBMCs. The rearrangement joins TRBV5-1 to TRBJ1-6; the D gene is possibly TRBD1 (5 bases). This TCR came from a man aged 35 to 55 in good health and CMV-seronegative. In nucleotides, the CDR3 is TGCGCCAGCAGCTTGGGCCGGGGGGAAAATTCACCCCTCCACTTT. As protein: CASSLGRGENSPLHF. The full variable domain, rest sourced from reference TRBV5-1 and TRBJ1-6, is KAGVTQTPRYLIKTRGQQVTLSCSPISGHRSVSWYQQTPGQGLQFLFEYFSETQRNKGNFPGRFSGRQFSNSRSEMNVSTLELGDSALYLCASSLGRGENSPLHFGNGTRLTVT.